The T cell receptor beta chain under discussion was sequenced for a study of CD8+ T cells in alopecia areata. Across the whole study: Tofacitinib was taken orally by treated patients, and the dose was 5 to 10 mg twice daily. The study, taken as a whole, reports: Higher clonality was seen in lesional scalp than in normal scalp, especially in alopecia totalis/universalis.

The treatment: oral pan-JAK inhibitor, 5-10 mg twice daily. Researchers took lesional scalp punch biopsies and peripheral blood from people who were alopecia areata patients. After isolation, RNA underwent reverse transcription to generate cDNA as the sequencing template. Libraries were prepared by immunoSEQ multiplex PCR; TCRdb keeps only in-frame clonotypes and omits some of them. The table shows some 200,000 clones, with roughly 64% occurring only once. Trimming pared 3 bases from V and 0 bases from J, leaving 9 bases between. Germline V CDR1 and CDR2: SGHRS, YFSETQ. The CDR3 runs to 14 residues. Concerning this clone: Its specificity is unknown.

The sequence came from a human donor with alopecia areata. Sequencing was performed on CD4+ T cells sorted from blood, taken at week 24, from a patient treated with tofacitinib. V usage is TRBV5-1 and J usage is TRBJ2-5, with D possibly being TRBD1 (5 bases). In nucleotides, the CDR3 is TGCGCCAGCAGCTCCGTAGGGGACCAAGAGACCCAGTACTTC. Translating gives CASSSVGDQETQYF.